A selection of T cell receptor beta chains follows, all from one sample in a study of regulatory T cells in long-lasting Graves disease. MiXCR was run by TCRdb on the multiplex PCR reads, yielding one entry per CDR3 protein. The sample shows about 660,000 distinct CDR3 sequences, 25% to 30% of them seen only once. Sample: peripheral blood mononuclear cells (PBMCs), taken when the disease was refractory, from a patient treated with antithyroid drugs. These receptors were taken from a female donor with Graves disease. Each CDR3 is given with its conserved first and last residue.

J | V | CDR3
TRBJ1-4 | TRBV25-1 | CASIVLGTTNEKLFF
TRBJ1-5 | TRBV11-2 | CASKGVGDQPQHF
TRBJ2-2 | TRBV12-3/TRBV12-4 | CASSSGRTSNTGELFF
TRBJ1-4 | TRBV9 | CASSLSTGGDEKLFF
TRBJ2-1 | TRBV11-3 | CASSSPKGGGINEQFF
TRBJ1-3 | TRBV12-5 | CASGQSGTRGNTIYF
TRBJ1-5 | TRBV19 | CASSKRDRGYDQPQHF
TRBJ2-7 | TRBV11-2 | CASSILAGGDYEQYF
TRBJ1-1 | TRBV30 | CAWSVPGSNTEAFF
TRBJ1-3 | TRBV12-3/TRBV12-4 | CASSTTGGNTIYF
TRBJ2-5 | TRBV7-2 | CASSFWAPNQETQYF
TRBJ2-3 | TRBV7-3 | CASSPSFWRGADTQYF
TRBJ1-3 | TRBV10-3 | CAITQGQATGDTIYF
TRBJ2-7 | TRBV7-9 | CASSTPSGRADYEQYF
TRBJ1-5 | TRBV6-2/TRBV6-3 | CASRRTGGEDQPQHF
TRBJ2-5 | TRBV30 | CAWRGGSSPGTQYF
TRBJ2-7 | TRBV27 | CASHGGEVTYEQYF
TRBJ1-1 | TRBV11-2 | CASSLGPDLATEAFF
TRBJ2-6 | TRBV20-1 | CSASPRTISGANVLTF
TRBJ2-5 | TRBV3-1 | CASSQVAGPQETQYF
TRBJ2-1 | TRBV20-1 | CSADTPGQGLYEQFF
TRBJ1-1 | TRBV24-1 | CATSEHGANTEAFF
TRBJ1-2 | TRBV2 | CASSEGTHTDYGYTF
TRBJ1-2 | TRBV11-2 | CASSLDDGRLPHNYGYTF
TRBJ2-7 | TRBV6-1 | CASSERTQTYEQYF
TRBJ1-1 | TRBV28 | CASSLGRQENTEAFF
TRBJ2-3 | TRBV12-5 | CASGPPGSDTQYF
TRBJ1-5 | TRBV24-1 | CATSASGVQGDQPQHF
TRBJ1-1 | TRBV25-1 | CASSSPRDKNTEAFF
TRBJ2-7 | TRBV5-1 | CASSPRTSGAYEQYF
TRBJ2-5 | TRBV7-9 | CASSLWGGVQETQYF
TRBJ2-7 | TRBV7-9 | CASSLVKDEQYF
TRBJ1-2 | TRBV29-1 | CSVARDRDGYTF
TRBJ2-5 | TRBV12-3/TRBV12-4 | CASSFLTRNQETQYF
TRBJ2-1 | TRBV7-2 | CASSLALAEQFF
TRBJ1-1 | TRBV5-1 | CASSLDATGTYTEAFF
TRBJ1-1 | TRBV12-3/TRBV12-4 | CASTFSGVEAFF
TRBJ2-3 | TRBV12-3/TRBV12-4 | CASSFGLPPTDTQYF
TRBJ1-1 | TRBV6-5 | CASSSTSQATEAFF
TRBJ1-2 | TRBV18 | CASSRNREPGYGYTF